This entry lists 12 T cell receptor beta chains sequenced from one sample in a study of control samples from healthy donors and cancer patients. Assay: immunoSEQ multiplex PCR; the TCRdb copy retains only in-frame clones and omits some. The top ten hold 3.5% to 4% of the sample, which has roughly 130,000 clones, roughly 94% seen once. Sequencing was performed on blood. The receptors derive from a man aged 30-40 years in good health.

V gene TRBV30 combines with J gene TRBJ1-1, with 7 bases lining up with TRBD1. The CDR3 is made up of 14 amino acids. V shed 4 bases and J 2 bases; nucleotides not matched to a gene: 7. Germline CDR1 is GTSNPN and CDR2 is SVGIG (reference sequence). CDR3 protein: CAWTHGTANTEAFF. CDR3 bases: TGTGCCTGGACCCATGGGACAGCAAACACTGAAGCTTTCTTT.

To note about this clone: Distinct nucleotide sequences in the sample also encode this CDR3. The chain combines TRBV10-1 with TRBJ2-5; possible D gene TRBD2, 7 bases. V lost 0 bases and J 1 base, leaving 12 bases between the germline ends. The CDR3 is 16 amino acids. Germline CDR1 is WNHNN and CDR2 is SYGVQD (reference sequence). CDR3 coding DNA: TGCGCCAGCAGTGAGTCGGGGGGGCCTGGCCAAGAGACCCAGTACTTC. Its protein product is CASSESGGPGQETQYF.

The V and J genes are TRBV7-2 and TRBJ2-3; D unclear. This CDR3 has 14 residues. V was shortened by 3 bases and J by 2 bases, with 9 bases between the two germline ends. CDR1 is SGHTA, CDR2 FQGNSA, per germline. CDR3 nucleotides: TGTGCCAGCAGCTTTGGATCGTCCACAGATACGCAGTATTTT. This sequence encodes CASSFGSSTDTQYF.

The J gene is TRBJ2-1, the V gene TRBV4-3; 10 bases map to TRBD2. The V gene end was trimmed by 3 bases and the J gene end by 6 bases; junction bases not matched to a gene: 5. Germline assignment: CDR1 LGHNA and CDR2 YSLEER. The CDR3 length is 15 residues. The CDR3 bases are TGCGCCAGCAGCCACCCGGGACTAGCGATCAATGAGCAGTTCTTC. Its protein is CASSHPGLAINEQFF.

The chain uses TRBV5-1 and TRBJ1-6; perhaps TRBD1 as D (6 bases). There are 15 residues in the CDR3. The germline gives CDR1 SGHRS, CDR2 YFSETQ. Trimming shortened V by 0 bases and J by 5 bases, and 9 bases separated the two germline ends. The CDR3 nucleotides are TGCGCCAGCAGCTTGGGAACAGGGAATAATTCACCCCTCCACTTT. Translated, it gives CASSLGTGNNSPLHF.

The rearrangement uses TRBV2 and TRBJ2-2; D possibly uses TRBD1 or TRBD2 (6 bases each). V was trimmed by 6 bases and J by 1 base, leaving 18 bases between them. The germline CDR1 and CDR2 sequences are SNHLY and FYNNEI. This CDR3 has 17 amino acids. The CDR3 sequence: CASSPRAGGRNTGELFF. The CDR3 DNA reads TGTGCCAGCAGCCCAAGGGCCGGGGGCCGGAACACCGGGGAGCTGTTTTTT.

The rearrangement joins TRBV9 to TRBJ2-3, with TRBD1 identical over 7 bases. The CDR3 sequence is 16 residues long. V lost 1 base and J lost 1; bases outside the gene matches: 6. CDR1 is SGDLS, CDR2 YYNGEE, per germline. Here the CDR3 reads CASSVPRQGGTDTQYF. The CDR3 DNA reads TGTGCCAGCAGCGTACCCCGACAGGGTGGCACAGATACGCAGTATTTT.

This rearrangement joins TRBV27 to TRBJ1-1; TRBD1 matches at 7 bases. The CDR3 covers 15 residues. Germline trimming cut 4 bases from V and 1 base from J; bases unmatched to any gene: 6. Per germline, CDR1 MNHEY and CDR2 SMNVEV (reference sequence). DNA of the CDR3: TGTGCCAGCAGTTCAGTCGAGGGGGCGAACACTGAAGCTTTCTTT. This codes for CASSSVEGANTEAFF.

V and J are TRBV9 and TRBJ1-2; D is unresolved. The CDR3 is made up of 16 amino acids. V was cut by 3 bases and J by 8 bases, with 23 bases left in between. Per germline, CDR1 SGDLS and CDR2 YYNGEE. CDR3 in DNA: TGTGCCAGCAGCGCCGGGTCTCTTGGCGGATTAGGGGGCTACACCTTC. The encoded protein is CASSAGSLGGLGGYTF.

The chain uses TRBV6-1 and TRBJ1-5; D gene uncertain. The CDR3 contains 14 residues. Germline CDR1 MNHNS, CDR2 SASEGT. With 1 base removed from V and 2 bases from J, the gap between germline ends came to 6 bases. CDR3 residues: CASSEDSRNQPQHF. The CDR3 region has the DNA TGTGCCAGCAGTGAAGATTCTCGCAATCAGCCCCAGCATTTT.

The chain links TRBV19 to TRBJ2-1; D perhaps matches TRBD1 (6 bases). This CDR3 spans 17 amino acids. V was shortened by 4 bases and J by 1 base, with 17 bases between the two germline ends. The germline CDR1 and CDR2 sequences are LNHDA and SQIVND (reference sequence). The CDR3 DNA reads TGTGCCAGTAGTAAACCCTTTCGGCAGGGGTCCTACAATGAGCAGTTCTTC. The encoded protein is CASSKPFRQGSYNEQFF.

This clone appeared once. The chain couples TRBV19 to TRBJ2-4, with 8 bases that match TRBD1. This CDR3 has 15 amino acids. V dropped 5 bases and J dropped 7; count of bases not matched to a gene: 10. Germline V gene data show CDR1 as LNHDA and CDR2 as SQIVND (reference sequence). DNA of the CDR3: TGTGCCAGTAGTTCCCCTGGACAGGGATGGAACATTCAGTACTTC. Its protein is CASSSPGQGWNIQYF.